Given below is one T cell receptor (beta chain) in context. This entry comes from a study of blood T cell repertoires in COVID-19. Across the study: PBMCs, B-cell-depleted T cells, or T cells provided the cDNA or gDNA that made up the material.

The CDR3 covers 12 residues. The germline CDR1 and CDR2 sequences are KGHDR and SFDVKD. V dropped 5 bases and J dropped 4; count of bases not matched to a gene: 0. Study processing details: How many nucleated cells were present was estimated from reference gene primer amplification. Produced via immunoSEQ multiplex PCR; TCRdb's table is partial and in-frame only. V and J calls plus clone size are reproduced from that table; the DNA served to infer D and trimming. The sample holds about 210,000 clones; around nine tenths are singletons and the top ten take about 5%. The chain recombines TRBV24-1 with TRBJ1-1; 7 nucleotides agree with TRBD1. The sample consisted of peripheral blood. This clonotype was sampled from a middle-aged woman with acute or convalescent COVID-19. The CDR3 region is CATSGQGTEAFF. The CDR3 DNA reads as TGTGCCACCAGTGGACAGGGCACTGAAGCTTTCTTT.